This T cell receptor (beta chain) emerged from a study of T-cell reconstitution after alpha-beta-depleted transplantation in children. This clonotype was seen only a few times. As it was prepared, the TCRbeta library received unique molecular identifiers. Each CDR3 protein is one row after TCRdb ran MiXCR on the PCR reads. The table records some 280,000 distinct CDR3 sequences, about 10% of them present only once. Germline assignment: CDR1 SQVTM and CDR2 ANQGSEA. V lost 3 bases and J 3 bases, leaving 7 bases between the germline ends. This CDR3 comprises 12 residues. The source was PBMCs from the stem cell graft donor, collected from the stem cell graft. This chain links TRBV29-1 with TRBJ2-3; D is perhaps TRBD2 (5 bases). This receptor was obtained from a human donor who donated a stem cell graft to a child with SCID. The CDR3: CSVDEGTDTQYF. CDR3 coding DNA: TGCAGCGTTGACGAGGGAACAGATACGCAGTATTTT.